Presented here are 29 T cell receptor beta chains from one specimen sequenced in a study of beta chain features in type 1 diabetes. Every bit of the isolated RNA underwent reverse transcription, so sequencing read expressed TCRB transcripts. Libraries were prepared by immunoSEQ multiplex PCR; TCRdb keeps only in-frame clonotypes and omits some of them. The sample holds some 150,000 clones; about 10% are singletons and the top ten take 0.6% to 0.85%. The sequenced material came from central memory CD4+ T cells from blood. The source is a man aged 18 to 29 in good health.

The chain combines TRBV18 with TRBJ2-7, with a weak D call TRBD1 (5 bases). Germline loops: CDR1 KGHSH, CDR2 LQKENI. Trimming pared 2 bases from V and 1 base from J, leaving 12 bases between. The CDR3 runs to 15 residues. The CDR3 reads CASSPRAGPSYEQYF. The CDR3 DNA reads as TGTGCCAGCTCACCAAGGGCAGGGCCTTCCTACGAGCAGTACTTC.

This chain links TRBV5-6 with TRBJ2-1; a possible D gene is TRBD2 (7 bases). Trimming took 1 base from V and 0 from J, leaving 14 bases between them. This CDR3 is 17 amino acids long. The germline V gene has CDR1 SGHDT and CDR2 YYEEEE. The chain's CDR3 is CASSLWGGRFSYNEQFF. Here the CDR3 DNA reads TGTGCCAGCAGCTTGTGGGGGGGGCGATTCTCCTACAATGAGCAGTTCTTC.

The chain uses TRBV4-3 and TRBJ1-3, with no clear D. Per germline, CDR1 LGHNA and CDR2 YSLEER. The V and J ends lost 0 bases and 1 base respectively, with 10 bases between them. There are 16 residues in the CDR3. The CDR3 spells CASSQDHSISGNTIYF. CDR3 DNA: TGCGCCAGCAGCCAAGATCACAGCATATCTGGAAACACCATATATTTT.

This clone was detected only a few times. The chain carries TRBV6-5 and TRBJ1-5; 9 bases fit TRBD1. Trimming cost V 6 bases and J 0 bases; bases outside gene matches: 3. This CDR3 is built from 15 residues. The germline CDR1 and CDR2 sequences are MNHEY and SVGAGI. CDR3 coding DNA: TGTGCCAGCAGGTCGACAGGGGGTAGCAATCAGCCCCAGCATTTT. Translated, it gives CASRSTGGSNQPQHF.

This chain connects TRBV5-1 to TRBJ1-2; D is unclear. V dropped 3 bases and J dropped 2 bases, with 11 bases sitting between them. The CDR3 has 14 amino acids. CDR1 and CDR2 (germline): SGHRS, YFSETQ. Here the CDR3 reads CASSSLPSNYGYTF. Written as DNA, the CDR3 is TGCGCCAGCAGCTCACTGCCATCGAACTATGGCTACACCTTC. Drawing the rest from reference TRBV5-1 and TRBJ1-2, the complete variable domain is KAGVTQTPRYLIKTRGQQVTLSCSPISGHRSVSWYQQTPGQGLQFLFEYFSETQRNKGNFPGRFSGRQFSNSRSEMNVSTLELGDSALYLCASSSLPSNYGYTFGSGTRLTVV.

The chain employs TRBV11-2 and TRBJ2-3; D gene unclear. The germline gives CDR1 SGHAT, CDR2 FQNNGV. The CDR3 spans 14 residues. The V and J ends lost 4 bases and 4 bases respectively, with 12 bases between them. CDR3 loop: CASSSALHADTQYF. DNA of the CDR3: TGTGCCAGCAGCTCCGCACTGCACGCAGATACGCAGTATTTT.

This clone was counted only a few times. The V and J genes are TRBV7-8 and TRBJ2-7, with TRBD1 identical over 7 bases. V dropped 1 base and J dropped 4; count of bases not matched to a gene: 4. The CDR3 has 14 residues. Germline V gene sequence: CDR1 SGHVS, CDR2 FQNEAQ. The CDR3 DNA is TGTGCCAGCAGCTTAGGTCCAGGGGGATACGAGCAGTACTTC. Translation gives CASSLGPGGYEQYF.

This chain uses TRBV2 with TRBJ2-1; 9 positions match TRBD2. This CDR3 contains 13 residues. J was trimmed by 5 bases and V by 4 bases; bases with no gene match: 0. Germline CDR1 SNHLY, CDR2 FYNNEI. The CDR3 DNA sequence: TGTGCCAGCAGTGGCGGGGGGGACAATGAGCAGTTCTTC. The encoded protein is CASSGGGDNEQFF. Filled out from reference TRBV2 and TRBJ2-1, the complete variable domain reads EPEVTQTPSHQVTQMGQEVILRCVPISNHLYFYWYRQILGQKVEFLVSFYNNEISEKSEIFDDQFSVERPDGSNFTLKIRSTKLEDSAMYFCASSGGGDNEQFFGPGTRLTVL.

The J gene is TRBJ2-7, the V gene TRBV7-2; 10 bases fit TRBD2. The CDR3 extends over 16 amino acids. CDR1 is SGHTA and CDR2 is FQGNSA in the germline V gene. With 6 bases clipped from V and 4 bases from J, the junction kept 12 bases outside the gene matches. This chain's CDR3 is CASRATPTSGVYEQYF. CDR3 DNA: TGTGCCAGCAGGGCCACCCCCACTAGCGGGGTGTACGAGCAGTACTTC.

This clone was recorded a few times. This chain uses TRBV6-5 with TRBJ1-2; D call uncertain. The CDR3 runs 15 residues. Germline V gene lookup returns CDR1 MNHEY and CDR2 SVGAGI. Trimming took 0 bases from V and 6 from J, leaving 14 bases between them. The CDR3 nucleotides are TGTGCCAGCAGTTACTCGAGAGGGAACCGCAATGGCTACACCTTC. This translates into CASSYSRGNRNGYTF.

There are a few counts of this clone. The chain joins TRBV6-5 to TRBJ2-3; D unclear. This CDR3 is built from 14 residues. V dropped 4 bases and J dropped 0 bases, with 8 bases sitting between them. Germline lookup yields CDR1 MNHEY and CDR2 SVGAGI. CDR3 sequence (DNA): TGTGCCAGCAGTTTCTACCGGAGCACAGATACGCAGTATTTT. This sequence encodes CASSFYRSTDTQYF.

This clone has only a few counts. This chain connects TRBV9 to TRBJ2-1; no clear D. Trimming removed 3 bases from V and 0 bases from J, with 10 bases in between. CDR3 length: 15 amino acids. CDR1 and CDR2 from the germline V gene are SGDLS and YYNGEE. The CDR3 DNA is TGTGCCAGCAGCGCAGGCAGTCGCTCCTACAATGAGCAGTTCTTC. It is translated as CASSAGSRSYNEQFF.

CDR3 coding DNA: TGTGCCAGCAGCTTACTGTTCACGAGTGGTGAGCAGTTCTTC. It yields the protein CASSLLFTSGEQFF. The V gene is TRBV11-3, the J gene TRBJ2-1; the D is unclear. The CDR3 length is 14 residues. Deletions cut 2 bases from V and 9 bases from J, with 14 bases between. Germline V gene data show CDR1 as SGHNT and CDR2 as YENEEA.

The chain couples TRBV5-6 to TRBJ2-1; possible D gene TRBD1, 5 bases. Looked up from germline, CDR1 is SGHDT and CDR2 is YYEEEE. V dropped 4 bases and J dropped 10 bases, with 15 bases sitting between them. There are 13 residues in the CDR3. The DNA for the CDR3 is TGTGCCAGCAGCAAGGAACAGGTTCAAGAGCAGTTCTTC. Encoded protein: CASSKEQVQEQFF.

The chain has TRBV10-3 and TRBJ2-1, with 12 bases aligning to TRBD2. Trimming took 6 bases from V and 7 from J; bases not matched to a gene: 4. This CDR3 spans 14 amino acids. The germline V gene has CDR1 ENHRY and CDR2 SYGVKD. CDR3 amino acids: CAISASGGANEQFF. The DNA of the CDR3 is TGTGCCATCAGCGCTAGCGGGGGGGCGAATGAGCAGTTCTTC.

This chain connects TRBV19 to TRBJ1-2, with a possible D match to TRBD1 (5 bases). The CDR3 is 14 residues long. CDR1 is LNHDA, CDR2 SQIVND, per germline (reference sequence). V was clipped by 3 bases and J by 4 bases, with 12 bases between them. DNA for the CDR3: TGTGCCAGTAGTATTCCGCAGGGCTTCTATGGCTACACCTTC. This gives the protein CASSIPQGFYGYTF.

CDR3: CASSLDVLAGGNIQYF. The DNA of the CDR3 is TGTGCCAGCAGCTTAGATGTCCTAGCGGGGGGAAACATTCAGTACTTC. V gene TRBV11-2 combines with J gene TRBJ2-4, with TRBD2 matching 11 bases. This CDR3 has 16 amino acids. CDR1 is SGHAT and CDR2 is FQNNGV in the germline V gene. V lost 0 bases and J lost 6; bases outside the gene matches: 4.

V is TRBV4-3 and J is TRBJ1-1; D may be TRBD1 (5 bases). Germline V gene data show CDR1 as LGHNA and CDR2 as YSLEER. The CDR3 consists of 16 residues. V was trimmed by 1 base and J by 3 bases, leaving 15 bases between them. The CDR3 DNA sequence: TGCGCCAGCAGCCAAGTTGCGGGGGTACGGTACACTGAAGCTTTCTTT. It is translated as CASSQVAGVRYTEAFF.

V and J are TRBV2 and TRBJ2-7; the D gene is possibly TRBD2 (6 bases). The length of the CDR3 is 13 residues. Per the germline V gene, CDR1 is SNHLY and CDR2 is FYNNEI. V lost 7 bases, J lost 1 base, and 11 bases lay in between. This CDR3 is CASTGGNSYEQYF. The CDR3 DNA is TGTGCCAGCACTGGGGGGAATTCCTACGAGCAGTACTTC.

This clone was observed a few times. The chain employs TRBV4-1 and TRBJ2-5; TRBD1 matches at 8 bases. This CDR3 spans 15 amino acids. CDR1 is MGHRA and CDR2 is YSYEKL in the germline V gene. Unmatched junction bases numbered 9, after V lost 4 bases and J lost 5 bases. The CDR3 spells CASSPGQGGFETQYF. CDR3 nucleotide sequence: TGCGCCAGCAGCCCCGGACAGGGTGGATTCGAGACCCAGTACTTC.

This clone was found a few times. V gene TRBV5-1 combines with J gene TRBJ1-5, with TRBD1 matching 10 bases. The germline CDR1 and CDR2 sequences are SGHRS and YFSETQ. The J segment lost 4 bases and the V segment lost 4 bases, leaving 5 bases of the junction unmatched. The CDR3 length is 15 residues. The CDR3 reads CASSPQGQGNQPQHF. The CDR3 coding sequence is TGCGCCAGCAGCCCACAGGGACAGGGGAATCAGCCCCAGCATTTT.

This clone was detected a few times. The V gene is TRBV5-4, the J gene TRBJ2-2; TRBD2 matches 7 bases. The CDR3 totals 15 residues. The J segment lost 5 bases and the V segment lost 0 bases, leaving 4 bases of the junction unmatched. Germline V gives CDR1 SGHNT, CDR2 YYREEE (reference sequence). CDR3 sequence (DNA): TGTGCCAGCAGCTTGGTCGGGGGGAGGACCGGGGAGCTGTTTTTT. Encoded protein: CASSLVGGRTGELFF.

The V and J genes are TRBV19 and TRBJ1-2; perhaps TRBD1 as D (6 bases). CDR1 and CDR2 from the germline V gene are LNHDA and SQIVND (reference sequence). The CDR3 extends over 15 amino acids. The ends were cut back, 3 bases at V and 4 bases at J, with 15 bases in the middle. CDR3 nucleotide sequence: TGTGCCAGTAGTATTCGGGGGGGCGCAGTCTATGGCTACACCTTC. Translated, it gives CASSIRGGAVYGYTF.

The chain is built from TRBV2 and TRBJ2-7; 10 nucleotides align to TRBD1. Germline V lookup: CDR1 SNHLY, CDR2 FYNNEI. The CDR3 runs to 13 residues. The V and J ends lost 7 bases and 5 bases, in that order; junction bases with no gene match: 5. CDR3 bases: TGTGCCAGCAAAGACAGGGGGCCGGACGAGCAGTACTTC. Amino acids: CASKDRGPDEQYF.

This clone was seen a handful of times. This chain connects TRBV11-2 to TRBJ2-7; a weak D match, TRBD1 (6 bases). Trimming took off 4 bases at V and 6 bases at J, with 16 bases between the two ends. CDR1 and CDR2 (germline): SGHAT, FQNNGV. There are 14 residues in the CDR3. CDR3 nucleotides: TGTGCCAGCAGCTCTGGACAGAGGGCGGGCGAGCAGTACTTC. Its translation is CASSSGQRAGEQYF.

This clone has only a few counts. J is TRBJ1-6 and V is TRBV5-1; 9 nucleotides agree with TRBD1. This CDR3 region has 15 residues. CDR1 and CDR2 from the germline V gene are SGHRS and YFSETQ. Germline trimming cut 3 bases from V and 9 bases from J; bases unmatched to any gene: 7. The CDR3 is CASSSGQGRGSPLHF. CDR3 DNA sequence: TGCGCCAGCAGCTCAGGACAGGGGCGAGGTTCACCCCTCCACTTT.

The chain combines TRBV6-5 with TRBJ2-5; tentative D call: TRBD2 (6 bases). V lost 8 bases and J lost 0, with 13 bases in between. Germline V gene lookup returns CDR1 MNHEY and CDR2 SVGAGI. This CDR3 region has 14 residues. The CDR3 bases are TGTGCCAGCGTAAGGGACTTATACCAAGAGACCCAGTACTTC. Protein: CASVRDLYQETQYF.

A few counts support this clone. This rearrangement joins TRBV18 to TRBJ2-2; D is undetermined. The CDR3 length is 15 residues. CDR1 and CDR2 (germline): KGHSH, LQKENI. Deletions cut 2 bases from V and 10 bases from J, with 17 bases between. For the CDR3, the DNA is TGTGCCAGCTCACCAAGGAGCGACTCCCTCTCGGAGCTGTTTTTT. Translation gives CASSPRSDSLSELFF.

The genes are TRBV2 and TRBJ2-2, with D unclear. V dropped 5 bases and J dropped 7 bases, with 8 bases sitting between them. The CDR3 spans 12 residues. Germline V CDR1 and CDR2: SNHLY, FYNNEI. The CDR3 sequence: CASSTRGGELFF. Here the CDR3 DNA reads TGTGCCAGCAGTACCCGAGGCGGGGAGCTGTTTTTT.